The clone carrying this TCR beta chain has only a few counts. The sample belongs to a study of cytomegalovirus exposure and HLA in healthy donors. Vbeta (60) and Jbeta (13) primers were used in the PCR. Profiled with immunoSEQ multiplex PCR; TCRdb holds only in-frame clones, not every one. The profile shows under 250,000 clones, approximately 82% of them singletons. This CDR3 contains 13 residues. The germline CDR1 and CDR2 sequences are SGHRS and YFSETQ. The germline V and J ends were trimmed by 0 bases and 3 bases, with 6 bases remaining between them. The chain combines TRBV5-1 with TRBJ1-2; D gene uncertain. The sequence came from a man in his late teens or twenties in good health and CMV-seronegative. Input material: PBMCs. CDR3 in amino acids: CASSLVADYGYTF. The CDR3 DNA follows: TGCGCCAGCAGCTTGGTGGCAGACTATGGCTACACCTTC.